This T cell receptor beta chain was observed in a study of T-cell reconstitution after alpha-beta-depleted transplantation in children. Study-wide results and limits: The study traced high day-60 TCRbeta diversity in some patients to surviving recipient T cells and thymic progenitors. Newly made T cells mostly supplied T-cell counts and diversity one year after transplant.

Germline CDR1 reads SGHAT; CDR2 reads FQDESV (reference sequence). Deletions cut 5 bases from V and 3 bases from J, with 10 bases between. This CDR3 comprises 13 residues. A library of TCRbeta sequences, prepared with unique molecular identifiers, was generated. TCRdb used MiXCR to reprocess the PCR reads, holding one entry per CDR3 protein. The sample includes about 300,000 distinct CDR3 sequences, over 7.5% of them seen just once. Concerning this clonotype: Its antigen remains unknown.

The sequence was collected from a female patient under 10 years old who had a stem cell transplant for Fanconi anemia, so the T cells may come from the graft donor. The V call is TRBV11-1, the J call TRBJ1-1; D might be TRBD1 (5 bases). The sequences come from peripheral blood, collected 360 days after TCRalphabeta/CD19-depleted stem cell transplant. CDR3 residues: CASSRAGDTEAFF. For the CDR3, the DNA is TGTGCCAGCAGCCGAGCGGGGGACACTGAAGCTTTCTTT.